The clone carrying this T cell receptor beta chain was recorded many times. This record comes from a study of T-cell reconstitution after alpha-beta-depleted transplantation in children. With 6 bases clipped from V and 7 bases from J, the junction kept 12 bases outside the gene matches. The CDR3 spans 15 residues. Preparation of the TCRbeta library involved a method that used unique molecular identifiers. MiXCR, applied by TCRdb to the PCR reads, yields one record per CDR3 protein. The sample lists 85,000 to 120,000 distinct CDR3 sequences, 5% to 6% occurring once. The sample in question was PBMCs, mostly from graft donor cells, obtained 60 days after TCRalphabeta/CD19-depleted stem cell transplant. The sequence was collected from a female patient aged 2-15 years who had a stem cell transplant for Fanconi anemia, so the T cells may come from the graft donor. This chain uses TRBV12-3 or TRBV12-4 with TRBJ2-1, with 7 bases lining up with TRBD1. The CDR3 loop is CASRSRGRLSNEQFF. The CDR3, as DNA: TGTGCCAGCAGATCAAGGGGGCGCCTTTCGAATGAGCAGTTCTTC.